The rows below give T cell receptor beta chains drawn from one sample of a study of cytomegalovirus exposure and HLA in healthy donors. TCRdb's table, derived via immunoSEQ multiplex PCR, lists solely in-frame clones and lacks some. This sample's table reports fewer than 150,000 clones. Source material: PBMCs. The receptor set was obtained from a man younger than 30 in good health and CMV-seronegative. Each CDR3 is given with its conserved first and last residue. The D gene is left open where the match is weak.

DNA: TGTGCCAGCAGTGAATTGGACTCGGCTCGAGTGTACTTC
CDR3: CASSELDSARVYF
D: NA
J: TRBJ2-4
V: TRBV6-1

DNA: TGTGCCAGCAGCCCTCCCGGTCGGGGTGTAGAGACCCAGTACTTC
CDR3: CASSPPGRGVETQYF
D: NA
J: TRBJ2-5
V: TRBV7-8

DNA: TGTGCCAGCAGCTTAGGCGGCATTAGCTCCTACGAGCAGTACTTC
CDR3: CASSLGGISSYEQYF
D: NA
J: TRBJ2-7
V: TRBV7-6

DNA: TGTGCCAGCAGCTTGGCCGCAGGGGCGCGCACAGATACGCAGTATTTT
CDR3: CASSLAAGARTDTQYF
D: NA
J: TRBJ2-3
V: TRBV5-4

DNA: TGTGCCAGCAGCCCCAGGGACAGGGGATCCTACGAGCAGTACTTC
CDR3: CASSPRDRGSYEQYF
D: TRBD1
J: TRBJ2-7
V: TRBV6-6

DNA: TGCGCCAGCAGCTTTGGAGGGGCGAGCACAGATACGCAGTATTTT
CDR3: CASSFGGASTDTQYF
D: NA
J: TRBJ2-3
V: TRBV5-1

DNA: TGTGCCAGCAGCACCGGACAGGGAATGAACACTGAAGCTTTCTTT
CDR3: CASSTGQGMNTEAFF
D: TRBD1
J: TRBJ1-1
V: TRBV7-8

DNA: TGTGCCAGCAGCTTGGAAACAGGGGGCGGGGAGACCCAGTACTTC
CDR3: CASSLETGGGETQYF
D: TRBD1
J: TRBJ2-5
V: TRBV5-4

DNA: TGTGCCAGCAGCGTGGGACAGGGGGCTGCCCTTGGCTACACCTTC
CDR3: CASSVGQGAALGYTF
D: TRBD1
J: TRBJ1-2
V: TRBV9

DNA: TGTGCCAGCAAAGGGACAGCGACCCTCTACGAGCAGTACTTC
CDR3: CASKGTATLYEQYF
D: TRBD1
J: TRBJ2-7
V: TRBV6-6

DNA: TGTGCCTGGAGTGACGGTTCCTCTGGAAACACCATATATTTT
CDR3: CAWSDGSSGNTIYF
D: NA
J: TRBJ1-3
V: TRBV30

DNA: TGTGCCTGGATTCCGGGGGTTGGTGCCTACGAGCAGTACTTC
CDR3: CAWIPGVGAYEQYF
D: NA
J: TRBJ2-7
V: TRBV30

DNA: TGTGCCAGCAGCAAAGAGGGGGGGTCGGCCAAAAACATTCAGTACTTC
CDR3: CASSKEGGSAKNIQYF
D: NA
J: TRBJ2-4
V: TRBV21-1

DNA: TGTGCCAGCAGCTCCCTTGACAGGGGGGGAGACTATGGCTACACCTTC
CDR3: CASSSLDRGGDYGYTF
D: TRBD1
J: TRBJ1-2
V: TRBV7-2

DNA: TGTGCCAGCTCACGGGGCACACATAGCAATCAGCCCCAGCATTTT
CDR3: CASSRGTHSNQPQHF
D: NA
J: TRBJ1-5
V: TRBV18

DNA: TGTGCCAGCAGCTTAAGGAGAACAGGGGGCGGATACGAAGCTTTCTTT
CDR3: CASSLRRTGGGYEAFF
D: TRBD1
J: TRBJ1-1
V: TRBV7-3

DNA: TGTGCCAGCAGGTTGACAGGGGTGGGCACTGAAGCTTTCTTT
CDR3: CASRLTGVGTEAFF
D: TRBD1
J: TRBJ1-1
V: TRBV7-2

DNA: TGTGCCAGCAGCCCCTTAGCGGGAGCCTACAATGAGCAGTTCTTC
CDR3: CASSPLAGAYNEQFF
D: TRBD2
J: TRBJ2-1
V: TRBV9

DNA: TGTGCCAGCCAAGGGGCAGGAGATACGCAGTATTTT
CDR3: CASQGAGDTQYF
D: NA
J: TRBJ2-3
V: TRBV11-3

DNA: TGTGCCAGCAGTTTGAAGGGACAGAAAAATGCTTTCTTT
CDR3: CASSLKGQKNAFF
D: TRBD1
J: TRBJ1-1
V: TRBV27

DNA: TGTGCCAGCAATAGCGGATACATAGCCAAAAACATTCAGTACTTC
CDR3: CASNSGYIAKNIQYF
D: NA
J: TRBJ2-4
V: TRBV2

DNA: TGTGCCAGCAGCCAAACGACAGCCGGGGAGCTGTTTTTT
CDR3: CASSQTTAGELFF
D: NA
J: TRBJ2-2
V: TRBV14

DNA: TGTGCCAGCAGCTTAGGGGGGCCCGGACTAGCGGGGCAGACCTACGAGCAGTACTTC
CDR3: CASSLGGPGLAGQTYEQYF
D: TRBD2
J: TRBJ2-7
V: TRBV13

DNA: TGTGCCAGCAGCTTAACCACAGTGATGGAAGCTTTCTTT
CDR3: CASSLTTVMEAFF
D: NA
J: TRBJ1-1
V: TRBV7-3

DNA: TGTGCCAGTAGTACCTTACTAGCGGGGGAGCAGTTCTTC
CDR3: CASSTLLAGEQFF
D: TRBD2
J: TRBJ2-1
V: TRBV19

DNA: TGCGCCAGCAGCCTAGGACAGTACAATGAGCAGTTCTTC
CDR3: CASSLGQYNEQFF
D: NA
J: TRBJ2-1
V: TRBV5-1

DNA: TGTGCCAGCAGCTTGTCCCAGGGTTCCCAGGGCACTGAAGCTTTCTTT
CDR3: CASSLSQGSQGTEAFF
D: NA
J: TRBJ1-1
V: TRBV11-1

DNA: TGCGCCAGCAGCTTAGAAAGTCCCGGGTCCCCCGGCGGGACCCAGTACTTC
CDR3: CASSLESPGSPGGTQYF
D: NA
J: TRBJ2-5
V: TRBV5-1

DNA: TGTGCCAGCAGCTTGACCGGGGGGTCGGGCGAGCAGTACTTC
CDR3: CASSLTGGSGEQYF
D: TRBD2
J: TRBJ2-7
V: TRBV5-6

DNA: TGTGCCAGTAGTACCGGCGGAGATCAGCCCCAGCATTTT
CDR3: CASSTGGDQPQHF
D: NA
J: TRBJ1-5
V: TRBV19

DNA: TGCGCCAGCAGCGCCGGACGGGACAGTTTTCCCTACGAGCAGTACTTC
CDR3: CASSAGRDSFPYEQYF
D: TRBD1
J: TRBJ2-7
V: TRBV5-1

DNA: TGTGCCAGCAGCCTGAGGGACAGGACTTACAATGAGCAGTTCTTC
CDR3: CASSLRDRTYNEQFF
D: TRBD1
J: TRBJ2-1
V: TRBV5-6

DNA: TGTGCCAGCAGCTTAGGTCAGGGAAGCGCAGATACGCAGTATTTT
CDR3: CASSLGQGSADTQYF
D: NA
J: TRBJ2-3
V: TRBV7-8

DNA: TGTGCCAGCAGCTACCCCGGGACAGGGGACTCCTACAATGAGCAGTTCTTC
CDR3: CASSYPGTGDSYNEQFF
D: TRBD1
J: TRBJ2-1
V: TRBV7-9

DNA: TGTGCCAGCAGATTGACAGGGGAGGAAAAACTGTTTTTT
CDR3: CASRLTGEEKLFF
D: TRBD1
J: TRBJ1-4
V: TRBV6-5

DNA: TGTGCCAGCAGCTTTCGCGGGGGGAAAAACATTCAGTACTTC
CDR3: CASSFRGGKNIQYF
D: TRBD2
J: TRBJ2-4
V: TRBV13

DNA: TGTGCCAGCAGCGAACTAGCGGGAGGCGGGGAGCTGTTTTTT
CDR3: CASSELAGGGELFF
D: TRBD2
J: TRBJ2-2
V: TRBV9

DNA: TGTGCCACCAGCAGATCCAACTACCAGGGGGCTGAGACCCAGTACTTC
CDR3: CATSRSNYQGAETQYF
D: TRBD1
J: TRBJ2-5
V: TRBV15

DNA: TGTGCCAGCAGCTTGGAGGGAGTTAGTACGCAGTATTTT
CDR3: CASSLEGVSTQYF
D: NA
J: TRBJ2-3
V: TRBV5-4

DNA: TGTGCCAGCAGCTTAGAGACAGGGGTGTTCGGGGAGCTGTTTTTT
CDR3: CASSLETGVFGELFF
D: TRBD1
J: TRBJ2-2
V: TRBV7-9

DNA: TGCGCCAGCAGTCGAGGGTCCCAAGAGACCCAGTACTTC
CDR3: CASSRGSQETQYF
D: NA
J: TRBJ2-5
V: TRBV5-1

DNA: TGTGCCAGCAGTTACTCGATGGTGGGGGCCGAGGGCTACACCTTC
CDR3: CASSYSMVGAEGYTF
D: NA
J: TRBJ1-2
V: TRBV6-5

DNA: TGTGCCATCAGTGAGTCGGGGCCGCAGTACTTC
CDR3: CAISESGPQYF
D: NA
J: TRBJ2-7
V: TRBV10-3

DNA: TGTGCAAGTCGCTTCGGGACTAGCGGGGGGGATAAAAACATTCAGTACTTC
CDR3: CASRFGTSGGDKNIQYF
D: NA
J: TRBJ2-4
V: TRBV12-2

DNA: TGTGCCAGCAGCTTCGGGACAGCCTATCAGCCCCAGCATTTT
CDR3: CASSFGTAYQPQHF
D: TRBD1
J: TRBJ1-5
V: TRBV7-3

DNA: TGTGCCTGGGGTTCGACAACGAGCAATCAGCCCCAGCATTTT
CDR3: CAWGSTTSNQPQHF
D: NA
J: TRBJ1-5
V: TRBV30

DNA: TGTGCCAGTAGTGCCCTTGGGGACTTTTCACTTTTGAACACTGAAGCTTTCTTT
CDR3: CASSALGDFSLLNTEAFF
D: NA
J: TRBJ1-1
V: TRBV19

DNA: TGTGCCAGCAGCATGGGACAGGGACATGGCTACACCTTC
CDR3: CASSMGQGHGYTF
D: TRBD1
J: TRBJ1-2
V: TRBV5-6

DNA: TGCGCCAGCAGTGGCGAGGGCCCTGAGCAGTTCTTC
CDR3: CASSGEGPEQFF
D: NA
J: TRBJ2-1
V: TRBV10-2

DNA: TGCGCCAGCAGCTTAACAACTAGCAGCTACAATGAGCAGTTCTTC
CDR3: CASSLTTSSYNEQFF
D: NA
J: TRBJ2-1
V: TRBV5-1

DNA: TGTGCCAGCCTGACAGGGATCTATGGCTACACCTTC
CDR3: CASLTGIYGYTF
D: TRBD1
J: TRBJ1-2
V: TRBV2

DNA: TGTGCCAGCAGCTTGAAGGAAACCGGCGGCTCCTACGAGCAGTACTTC
CDR3: CASSLKETGGSYEQYF
D: NA
J: TRBJ2-7
V: TRBV5-6

DNA: TGCAGCGTTGAAGATTGGAGCGTCACAGATACGCAGTATTTT
CDR3: CSVEDWSVTDTQYF
D: NA
J: TRBJ2-3
V: TRBV29-1

DNA: TGCGCCAGCAGCCAAGATTGGGCTAGCGGGAGCGAGCAGTACTTC
CDR3: CASSQDWASGSEQYF
D: TRBD2
J: TRBJ2-7
V: TRBV4-1

DNA: TGTGCCAGCAGCTCGGGAGGACAGGGACGATCACCCCTCCACTTT
CDR3: CASSSGGQGRSPLHF
D: TRBD1
J: TRBJ1-6
V: TRBV7-9

DNA: TGTGCCAGCTCACCTGGGACAGGATTAAATTCACCCCTCCACTTT
CDR3: CASSPGTGLNSPLHF
D: TRBD1
J: TRBJ1-6
V: TRBV18

DNA: TGTGCCAGCAGTTTATTCGGGACAGGGAGTATTCTAGCAACAGATACGCAGTATTTT
CDR3: CASSLFGTGSILATDTQYF
D: TRBD1
J: TRBJ2-3
V: TRBV28

DNA: TGTGCCAGCAGTTCACTCAGGACAGCTAAGAATTCACCCCTCCACTTT
CDR3: CASSSLRTAKNSPLHF
D: NA
J: TRBJ1-6
V: TRBV6-5

DNA: TGTGCCAGCAGTTACCGCGGGACAGGGGGTGGCTACACCTTC
CDR3: CASSYRGTGGGYTF
D: TRBD1
J: TRBJ1-2
V: TRBV6-5